This TCR beta chain was sequenced during a study of cytotoxic CD8 clonotypes in ibrutinib-treated CLL. Some clones are missing from TCRdb's copy, which holds only in-frame ones; the method was immunoSEQ multiplex PCR. The sample comprises roughly 160,000 clones, 70% to 85% of which are singletons, and 4.6% rests with the top ten. On this clone itself: Its antigen is unknown.

General observations from the study: Public clonotypes, found uncommonly, either contracted or stayed stable on treatment. Circulating CD8+ T-cell counts were tracked by baseline clonality, which exceeded that of age-matched healthy donors. Timing of sampling differed between sustained-remission and progressing patients.

The source material was PBMCs, sampled after 24 months of ibrutinib treatment. The receptor comes from a human donor with chronic lymphocytic leukemia.

CDR3 DNA sequence: TGTGCCAGCCGGCGTTCGGGCACCGGGGAGCTGTTTTTT. This codes for CASRRSGTGELFF. The chain links TRBV27 to TRBJ2-2; D ambiguous. V was cut by 8 bases and J by 4 bases, with 11 bases left in between. Germline V lookup: CDR1 MNHEY, CDR2 SMNVEV (reference sequence). CDR3 length equals 13 residues.